Shown below are 22 T cell receptor beta chains from a single sample sequenced in a study of CXCR3-negative and CXCR3-positive naive CD8 T cells. Preparation of TRB cDNA libraries relied on 5' RACE carrying UMI labels. Following a re-call of the 5' RACE reads, TCRdb has one entry per CDR3 protein and lacks DNA. This sample's table has some 49,000 distinct CDR3 sequences. Material for sequencing was naive CXCR3- CD8+ T cells from blood. Subset here: CD45RO-CCR7+CD27+CD95- naive CD8+ T cells lacking CXCR3 (TNR3-). These receptor sequences come from a human donor in good health. Some clones in this sample may be carry-over from other donors' samples.

The chain links TRBV7-6 to TRBJ2-7. Germline V gene sequence: CDR1 SGHVS, CDR2 FNYEAQ. There are 15 residues in the CDR3. The CDR3 protein is CASSLGGSLTYEQYF.

This CDR3 is CATRVSYEQYF. The chain links TRBV6-5 to TRBJ2-7; TCRdb gives TRBD1 as the D gene, but with no DNA this cannot be confirmed. Germline CDR1 MNHEY, CDR2 SVGAGI. The CDR3 loop spans 11 amino acids.

CDR3: CASSLQGLSYEQYF. V usage is TRBV9 and J usage is TRBJ2-7; TCRdb's D gene call, TRBD1, goes unchecked for lack of DNA. The CDR3 contains 14 residues. Germline V gene data show CDR1 as SGDLS and CDR2 as YYNGEE.

The gene calls are TRBV10-1 and TRBJ2-3; without DNA, the TCRdb call of TRBD1 cannot be checked. The CDR3 has 17 residues. Germline loops: CDR1 WNHNN, CDR2 SYGVQD (reference sequence). The CDR3 region is CASSESADRGNTDTQYF.

The chain recombines TRBV11-2 with TRBJ2-1; TCRdb reports TRBD2, a call that lacks DNA to check it against. The CDR3 covers 16 residues. Germline loops: CDR1 SGHAT, CDR2 FQNNGV. CDR3 sequence: CASSPRTSGGDNEQFF.

The rearrangement links TRBV29-1 to TRBJ2-1. Germline CDR1 is SQVTM and CDR2 is ANQGSEA. There are 11 residues in the CDR3. The CDR3 region is CSVESPNEQFF.

CDR3 region: CASSLEWATNTGELFF. V and J are TRBV7-9 and TRBJ2-2; TCRdb outputs TRBD1, but without DNA this stays unchecked. The CDR3 is 16 amino acids. Germline CDR1 and CDR2: SEHNR and FQNEAQ (reference sequence). Filled out from reference TRBV7-9 and TRBJ2-2, the complete variable domain reads DTGVSQNPRHKITKRGQNVTFRCDPISEHNRLYWYRQTLGQGPEFLTYFQNEAQLEKSRLLSDRFSAERPKGSFSTLEIQRTEQGDSAMYLCASSLEWATNTGELFFGEGSRLTVL.

The chain employs TRBV29-1 and TRBJ2-7; the D call of TRBD1 rests on TCRdb alone, since no DNA is present to check it. The CDR3 sequence is 12 residues long. Germline V gene sequence: CDR1 SQVTM, CDR2 ANQGSEA. This chain's CDR3 is CSVDVPGYEQYF.

The chain couples TRBV27 to TRBJ2-2; TCRdb names TRBD1, which stays unverified in the absence of DNA. The CDR3 covers 13 residues. Germline CDR1 reads MNHEY; CDR2 reads SMNVEV (reference sequence). CDR3 in amino acids: CASSFGGPGELFF.

The chain joins TRBV6-5 to TRBJ1-2. CDR3 length: 12 residues. The germline gives CDR1 MNHEY, CDR2 SVGAGI. The CDR3 here is CASSPGGDGYTF.

This chain uses TRBV20-1 with TRBJ2-1; absent DNA, TCRdb's TRBD1 call cannot be checked. In germline, CDR1 is DFQATT, CDR2 SNEGSKA (reference sequence). The CDR3 runs to 15 residues. The CDR3 region is CSARDPKGVYNEQFF.

The CDR3 sequence: CASSSAGGSYNEQFF. The chain carries TRBV6-5 and TRBJ2-1; lacking DNA, the TRBD2 call made by TCRdb goes unchecked. Germline V lookup: CDR1 MNHEY, CDR2 SVGAGI. This CDR3 contains 15 residues.

CDR3 sequence: CASSLGTEQYF. This chain links TRBV12-3 or TRBV12-4 with TRBJ2-7. The CDR3 runs to 11 residues.

The V gene is TRBV5-5, the J gene TRBJ2-7. The CDR3 consists of 11 residues. The germline gives CDR1 SGHKS, CDR2 YYEKEE (reference sequence). This CDR3 reads CASSTDYEQYF.

V gene TRBV6-5 combines with J gene TRBJ2-1; as DNA is missing, the TRBD2 call by TCRdb cannot be tested. This CDR3 spans 18 amino acids. In germline, CDR1 is MNHEY, CDR2 SVGAGI. The CDR3 loop reads CASSTPGTSGGANNEQFF.

This rearrangement joins TRBV12-3 or TRBV12-4 to TRBJ2-4; TCRdb picks TRBD1, but there is no DNA to check that call. This CDR3 region has 17 residues. CDR3 sequence reads: CASSYDSTVQAKNIQYF.

The rearrangement uses TRBV6-2 or TRBV6-3 and TRBJ2-5. Germline CDR1 reads MNHEY; CDR2 reads SVGEGT. CDR3 size: 11 residues. The CDR3 region is CASSYQETQYF.

This sequence joins TRBV28 and TRBJ2-5; TCRdb's D gene call, TRBD1, goes unchecked for lack of DNA. Germline CDR1 is MDHEN and CDR2 is SYDVKM. CDR3 length: 14 residues. The CDR3 spells CASSRRAPEGTQYF.

The chain carries TRBV9 and TRBJ2-1; TCRdb outputs TRBD1, but without DNA this stays unchecked. In germline, CDR1 is SGDLS, CDR2 YYNGEE. This CDR3 is 15 amino acids long. CDR3 amino acids: CASSTGQGVVDEQFF. Variable domain in full (rest from reference TRBV9 and TRBJ2-1): DSGVTQTPKHLITATGQRVTLRCSPRSGDLSVYWYQQSLDQGLQFLIQYYNGEERAKGNILERFSAQQFPDLHSELNLSSLELGDSALYFCASSTGQGVVDEQFFGPGTRLTVL.

The rearrangement joins TRBV20-1 to TRBJ2-1; there is no DNA to check the TCRdb D call of TRBD1. CDR3 length equals 13 residues. Germline V gives CDR1 DFQATT, CDR2 SNEGSKA (reference sequence). The CDR3 sequence is CSASDRAQAEQFF.

The chain is built from TRBV28 and TRBJ2-5; TCRdb calls TRBD1, which cannot be checked without DNA. Per germline, CDR1 MDHEN and CDR2 SYDVKM. The CDR3 runs to 15 residues. The CDR3 here is CASSVGGRLEETQYF.

CDR3 in amino acids: CASSFGDRGTEKLFF. The gene calls are TRBV7-9 and TRBJ1-4; without DNA, the TCRdb call of TRBD1 cannot be checked. Germline CDR1 SEHNR, CDR2 FQNEAQ (reference sequence). CDR3 length: 15 residues. Full variable domain (rest looked up from reference TRBV7-9 and TRBJ1-4): DTGVSQNPRHKITKRGQNVTFRCDPISEHNRLYWYRQTLGQGPEFLTYFQNEAQLEKSRLLSDRFSAERPKGSFSTLEIQRTEQGDSAMYLCASSFGDRGTEKLFFGSGTQLSVL.